This TCR beta chain came from a study of blood T cell repertoires in COVID-19. This CDR3 region has 16 residues. The V end was cut by 2 bases, the J end by 7 bases, with 18 bases between. Looked up from germline, CDR1 is MNHEY and CDR2 is SMNVEV (reference sequence). As originally analysed: Estimation of nucleated cell counts was performed using reference gene primer amplification. Assay: immunoSEQ multiplex PCR; the TCRdb copy retains only in-frame clones and omits some. Clone size and V and J calls were adopted from that table, with D and trimming inferred from the DNA. The sample comprises some 100,000 clones, 90% to 95% of which are singletons, and 0.97% rests with the top ten. This clone was counted a single time.

The receptor was derived from a man aged 55 to 70 with acute or convalescent COVID-19. The J gene is TRBJ2-1, the V gene TRBV27; a possible D gene is TRBD1 (5 bases). Specimen: peripheral blood. The CDR3 DNA is TGTGCCAGCAGTTTAATCTTGCCCCAGGGTGGGAATGAGCAGTTCTTC. This codes for CASSLILPQGGNEQFF.